The 18 T cell receptor beta chains presented below share a single source sample, sequenced in a study of cytomegalovirus exposure and HLA in healthy donors. TCRdb keeps only in-frame clones here, not all; method: immunoSEQ multiplex PCR. The sample lists 150,000 or so clones; roughly 89% were seen once. The sample taken for sequencing was PBMCs. The receptor source for this set is a woman between 18 and 29 years old in good health and CMV-seropositive.

The chain is built from TRBV6-1 and TRBJ1-2, with D hard to call. The CDR3 has 11 residues. The germline CDR1 and CDR2 sequences are MNHNS and SASEGT. The ends were cut back, 7 bases at V and 6 bases at J, with 9 bases in the middle. In DNA, the CDR3 is TGTGCCAGCATGGGCCCGGATGGCTACACCTTC. This encodes CASMGPDGYTF.

The chain is built from TRBV7-9 and TRBJ1-1, with D uncertain. CDR1 and CDR2 (germline): SEHNR, FQNEAQ (reference sequence). The V end was cut by 2 bases, the J end by 0 bases, with 7 bases between. The CDR3 runs to 14 residues. CDR3 residues: CASSLRDLNTEAFF. The CDR3 bases are TGTGCCAGCAGCTTACGGGATTTGAACACTGAAGCTTTCTTT.

This chain links TRBV27 with TRBJ2-2, with a possible D match to TRBD2 (6 bases). The CDR3 contains 16 residues. Germline assignment: CDR1 MNHEY and CDR2 SMNVEV (reference sequence). V lost 4 bases to trimming and J lost 1 base, with 13 bases between them. The DNA for the CDR3 is TGTGCCAGCAGTTCAACCGGGACTCGGAACACCGGGGAGCTGTTTTTT. Translation gives CASSSTGTRNTGELFF.

Only one count was recorded for this clone. V and J are TRBV30 and TRBJ2-5, with D possibly TRBD2 on 6 matching bases. CDR3 length: 15 amino acids. Germline V CDR1 and CDR2: GTSNPN, SVGIG (reference sequence). The V end lost 4 bases, the J end lost 0 bases, and 15 bases lay between the germline ends. The CDR3 DNA reads TGTGCCTGGACGGCGGGAATCAGGGACCAAGAGACCCAGTACTTC. It codes for CAWTAGIRDQETQYF.

The V call is TRBV5-4, the J call TRBJ2-1; 7 nucleotides match TRBD1. V shed 4 bases, J shed 6 bases, and the junction held 7 bases outside the gene matches. Germline values: CDR1 SGHNT, CDR2 YYREEE (reference sequence). This CDR3 contains 14 residues. CDR3 DNA sequence: TGTGCCAGCAGCCCTACGACAGGGATCAATGAGCAGTTCTTC. Translating it yields CASSPTTGINEQFF.

V usage is TRBV19 and J usage is TRBJ2-7; TRBD1 agrees at 10 bases. Germline V gives CDR1 LNHDA, CDR2 SQIVND (reference sequence). The CDR3 runs to 15 residues. V dropped 3 bases and J dropped 1; count of bases not matched to a gene: 3. This CDR3 is CASSIWTGGSYEQYF. The CDR3 DNA is TGTGCCAGTAGTATCTGGACAGGGGGGTCCTACGAGCAGTACTTC.

This chain uses TRBV11-2 with TRBJ1-2; 9 bases map to TRBD1. The J segment lost 4 bases and the V segment lost 4 bases, leaving 7 bases of the junction unmatched. Germline V gene sequence: CDR1 SGHAT, CDR2 FQNNGV. The CDR3 covers 15 residues. The CDR3 DNA reads as TGTGCCAGCAGCTCCTACAGGGGGCCCGTCTATGGCTACACCTTC. It codes for CASSSYRGPVYGYTF.

The rearrangement joins TRBV2 to TRBJ1-3; D gene uncertain. V shed 4 bases and J shed 0 bases, with 10 bases lying between them. The CDR3 has 15 residues. CDR1 is SNHLY, CDR2 FYNNEI, per germline. The CDR3 nucleotides read TGTGCCAGCAGTGGCACGTACTACTCTGGAAACACCATATATTTT. Its protein is CASSGTYYSGNTIYF.

Notes on this clone: This CDR3 is also generated by other DNA sequences in the sample. The chain uses TRBV30 and TRBJ1-5, with D possibly being TRBD1 (5 bases). CDR3 length: 13 residues. Trimming took 0 bases from V and 7 from J, leaving 10 bases between them. Per germline, CDR1 GTSNPN and CDR2 SVGIG (reference sequence). This chain's CDR3 is CAWSVGGGQPQHF. In nucleotides, the CDR3 is TGTGCCTGGAGTGTAGGCGGGGGACAGCCCCAGCATTTT.

The chain carries TRBV7-2 and TRBJ1-2; D perhaps matches TRBD1 (6 bases). Per germline, CDR1 SGHTA and CDR2 FQGNSA. V dropped 5 bases and J dropped 8 bases, with 21 bases sitting between them. This CDR3 is 15 amino acids long. The CDR3 region has the DNA TGTGCCAGCAGCCCGGGGGGCCGGGACCCCCACGGCTACACCTTC. This encodes CASSPGGRDPHGYTF.

The chain recombines TRBV28 with TRBJ1-5, with 8 bases aligning to TRBD1. V gave up 6 bases and J gave up 6 bases; unmatched junction bases: 10. From germline, CDR1 is MDHEN and CDR2 SYDVKM. This CDR3 is 15 amino acids long. The CDR3 bases are TGTGCCAGCAGACAGGACAGGGTGGGGGGTCAGCCCCAGCATTTT. This sequence encodes CASRQDRVGGQPQHF. Using reference TRBV28 and TRBJ1-5 for the parts outside the CDR3, the full variable domain is DVKVTQSSRYLVKRTGEKVFLECVQDMDHENMFWYRQDPGLGLRLIYFSYDVKMKEKGDIPEGYSVSREKKERFSLILESASTNQTSMYLCASRQDRVGGQPQHFGDGTRLSIL.

V is TRBV21-1 and J is TRBJ2-7; TRBD1 is taken as the D call from the table, unchecked against the DNA. TRBV21-1 has pseudogene status. The CDR3 consists of 16 residues. The CDR3 spells CASSGATGTQSYEQYF. The CDR3 DNA reads TGTGCCAGCAGCGGGGCGACCGGGACACAAAGCTACGAGCAGTACTTC.

The rearrangement joins TRBV2 to TRBJ2-7; possibly TRBD2 for D (5 bases). CDR3 size: 15 residues. Trimming removed 5 bases at V and 5 bases at J, with 19 bases between. Germline lookup yields CDR1 SNHLY and CDR2 FYNNEI. The CDR3 here is CASSPTRTSPHEQYF. CDR3 coding DNA: TGTGCCAGCAGTCCAACTCGGACTTCACCTCACGAGCAGTACTTC.

V is TRBV11-2 and J is TRBJ2-3; 8 nucleotides align to TRBD2. Unmatched junction bases numbered 4, after V lost 5 bases and J lost 3 bases. The germline V gene has CDR1 SGHAT and CDR2 FQNNGV. This CDR3 is 14 amino acids long. CDR3 loop: CASSTVAGTDTQYF. CDR3 bases: TGTGCCAGCAGCACGGTAGCGGGAACAGATACGCAGTATTTT.

This clone appeared once. The V call is TRBV5-4, the J call TRBJ2-6; possibly TRBD2 for D (7 bases). The length of the CDR3 is 15 residues. CDR1 and CDR2 from the germline V gene are SGHNT and YYREEE (reference sequence). V lost 3 bases and J 3 bases, leaving 10 bases between the germline ends. The CDR3 DNA sequence: TGTGCCAGCAGCTCGGGGGGCCTTGGGGCCAACGTCCTGACTTTC. As protein: CASSSGGLGANVLTF.

This clone was recorded only once. The chain uses TRBV4-3 and TRBJ1-2; D uncertain. V gave up 1 base and J gave up 8 bases, with 23 bases separating them. The CDR3 runs to 17 residues. Germline loops: CDR1 LGHNA, CDR2 YSLEER. Here the CDR3 reads CASSQGPYHIDRSGYTF. The CDR3 DNA sequence: TGCGCCAGCAGCCAAGGCCCCTATCATATAGATAGATCGGGCTACACCTTC.

The V call is TRBV7-8, the J call TRBJ2-5, with D possibly matching TRBD1 (6 bases). The CDR3 length is 15 residues. Germline V gives CDR1 SGHVS, CDR2 FQNEAQ. The V gene lost 6 bases and the J gene lost 0 bases, with 14 bases spanning the gap. For the CDR3, the DNA is TGTGCCAGCAGACAGGGATTTGCTAACCAAGAGACCCAGTACTTC. Its translation: CASRQGFANQETQYF.

The chain has TRBV30 and TRBJ1-1; possibly TRBD1 for D (6 bases). The germline CDR1 and CDR2 sequences are GTSNPN and SVGIG (reference sequence). V gave up 3 bases and J gave up 1 base, with 12 bases separating them. CDR3 size: 14 residues. The CDR3 DNA is TGTGCCTGGAGCCGGGGAGGGGGGAACACTGAAGCTTTCTTT. This sequence encodes CAWSRGGGNTEAFF. Full variable domain (missing parts from reference TRBV30 and TRBJ1-1): SQTIHQWPATLVQPVGSPLSLECTVEGTSNPNLYWYRQAAGRGLQLLFYSVGIGQISSEVPQNLSASRPQDRQFILSSKKLLLSDSGFYLCAWSRGGGNTEAFFGQGTRLTVV.